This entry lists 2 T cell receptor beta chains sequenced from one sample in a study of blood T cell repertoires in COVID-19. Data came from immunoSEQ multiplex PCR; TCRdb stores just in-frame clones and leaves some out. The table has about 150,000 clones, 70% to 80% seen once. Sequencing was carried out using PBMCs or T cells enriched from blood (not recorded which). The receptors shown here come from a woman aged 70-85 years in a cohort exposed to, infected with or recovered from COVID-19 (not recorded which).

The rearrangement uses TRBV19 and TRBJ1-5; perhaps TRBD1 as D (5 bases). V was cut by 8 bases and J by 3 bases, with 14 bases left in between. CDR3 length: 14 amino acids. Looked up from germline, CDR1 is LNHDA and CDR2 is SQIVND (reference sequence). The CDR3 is CASGRAGINQPQHF. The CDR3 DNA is TGTGCCAGTGGGAGGGCAGGGATCAATCAGCCCCAGCATTTT.

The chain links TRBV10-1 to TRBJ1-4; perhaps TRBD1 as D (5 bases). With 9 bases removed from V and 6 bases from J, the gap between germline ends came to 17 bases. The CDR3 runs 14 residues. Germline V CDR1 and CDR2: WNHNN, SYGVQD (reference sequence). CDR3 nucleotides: TGCGCCAGTCGCAGGGAGGCGTCCTATGAAAAACTGTTTTTT. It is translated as CASRREASYEKLFF.